These T cell receptor beta chains were read from a single sample in a study of blood T cell repertoires in COVID-19. Sequencing was performed with immunoSEQ multiplex PCR; in TCRdb, only in-frame clones are kept and a portion is missing. There are a few hundred thousand clones in the sample; 75% to 90% occur only once, and about 4% lies in the top ten. The specimen sequenced was PBMCs or T cells enriched from blood (not recorded which). Receptors originate from a woman aged 25 to 39 who had been exposed to COVID-19. The CDR3 runs from the conserved cysteine through the conserved F or W. Fields, in order: V gene, CDR3 protein.

V: TRBV30; CDR3: CAWSTTGNQPQHF
V: TRBV27; CDR3: CASSLDSYSNQPQHF
V: TRBV27; CDR3: CASSPNRGLNTGELFF
V: TRBV11-3; CDR3: CASSSTGGKEQYF
V: TRBV21-1; CDR3: CASSILAGGPYNEQFF
V: TRBV14; CDR3: CASSPTGGVEETQYF
V: TRBV27; CDR3: CASTSGGTGITGELFF
V: TRBV6-5; CDR3: CASLTDRVWEQYF
V: TRBV19; CDR3: CASRHRDHRGDYGYTF
V: TRBV12-3/TRBV12-4; CDR3: CASSFTVYGYTF
V: TRBV7-8; CDR3: CASSPGTSRYTF
V: TRBV10-3; CDR3: CAISDSGTLNTEAFF
V: TRBV20-1; CDR3: CSASGGFTGELFF
V: TRBV5-1; CDR3: CASSFGQGNYGYTF